This T cell receptor beta chain was documented in a study of blood T cell repertoires in COVID-19. CDR3 length: 15 residues. Trimming at V came to 5 bases and at J to 2 bases, leaving 9 bases not matched to a gene. Germline V gene data show CDR1 as PRHDT and CDR2 as FYEKMQ (reference sequence). Libraries were prepared by immunoSEQ multiplex PCR; TCRdb keeps only in-frame clonotypes and omits some of them. Among around 100,000 clones listed, over 75% were seen once. The TCR sequence derives from a man under 40 in a cohort sampled during active COVID-19. The chain recombines TRBV13 with TRBJ2-7; TRBD1 matches 7 bases. Sequenced: peripheral blood. The CDR3 loop is CASSPQGFIAYEQYF. The CDR3 DNA reads as TGTGCCAGCAGCCCACAGGGGTTTATCGCCTACGAGCAGTACTTC.